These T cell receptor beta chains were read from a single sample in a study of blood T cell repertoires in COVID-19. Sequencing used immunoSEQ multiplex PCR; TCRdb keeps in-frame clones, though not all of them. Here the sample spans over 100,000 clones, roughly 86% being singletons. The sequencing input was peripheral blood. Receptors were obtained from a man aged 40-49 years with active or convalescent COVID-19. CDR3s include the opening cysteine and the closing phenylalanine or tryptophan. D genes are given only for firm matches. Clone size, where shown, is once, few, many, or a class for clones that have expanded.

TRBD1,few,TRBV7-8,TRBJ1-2,CASSPRGDYGYTF
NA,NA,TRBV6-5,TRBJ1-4,CARKNRAPAKLFF
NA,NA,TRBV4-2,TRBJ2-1,CASSATGLEQFF
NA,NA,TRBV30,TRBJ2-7,CAWSVGGQGPYEQYF
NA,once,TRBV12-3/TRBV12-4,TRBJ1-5,CASSLGANQPQHF
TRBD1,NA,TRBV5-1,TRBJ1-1,CASSSITTGANTEAFF
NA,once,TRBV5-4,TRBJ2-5,CASSSLNRDTQETQYF
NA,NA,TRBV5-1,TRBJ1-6,CASSSGTNNSPLHF
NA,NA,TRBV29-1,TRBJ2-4,CSVGAGAGNIQYF
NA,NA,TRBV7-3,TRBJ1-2,CASSSLGGEGYTF
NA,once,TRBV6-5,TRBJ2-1,CASSTGTSSYNEQFF
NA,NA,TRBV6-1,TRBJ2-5,CASSEEGMKRTQYF
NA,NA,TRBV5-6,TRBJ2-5,CASSFLETQYF
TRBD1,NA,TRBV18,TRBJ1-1,CASSPRTGGQNTEAFF
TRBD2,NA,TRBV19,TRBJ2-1,CASSYGLAIYNEQFF
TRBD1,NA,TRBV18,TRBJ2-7,CASSPGTGISYEQYF
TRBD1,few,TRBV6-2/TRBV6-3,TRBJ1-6,CASSYLGQGGSPLHF
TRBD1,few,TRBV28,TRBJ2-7,CASSRDRRAYEQYF
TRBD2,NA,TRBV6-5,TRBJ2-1,CASSYRGAYNEQFF
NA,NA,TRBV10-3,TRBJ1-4,CAISGDMEDEKLFF
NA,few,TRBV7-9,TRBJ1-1,CASSVGVTEAFF
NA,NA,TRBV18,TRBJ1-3,CASSPGQTTSGNTIYF
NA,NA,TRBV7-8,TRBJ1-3,CASSPGDGNTIYF
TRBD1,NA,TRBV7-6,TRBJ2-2,CASSQTTGTGGLNTGELFF
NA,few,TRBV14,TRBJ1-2,CASSQSHGSEKGYTF
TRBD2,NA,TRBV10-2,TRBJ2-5,CASSEYSLAGERETQYF
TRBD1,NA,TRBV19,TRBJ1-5,CASNHRGQGDRYGNQPQHF
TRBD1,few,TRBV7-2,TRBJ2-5,CASSLGRDSPMETQYF
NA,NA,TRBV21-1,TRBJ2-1,CASSKGTSGGSALFYNEQFF
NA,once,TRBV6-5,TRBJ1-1,CASSYSGATEAFF
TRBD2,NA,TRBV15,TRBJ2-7,CATSRDRLAGSSYEQYF
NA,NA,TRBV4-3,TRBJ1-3,CASSPQVHSGNTIYF
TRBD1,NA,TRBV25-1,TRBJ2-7,CASSGDRGVNEQYF
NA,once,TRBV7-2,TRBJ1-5,CASSFRANQPQHF
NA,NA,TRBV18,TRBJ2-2,CASSPRRGGGGTGELFF
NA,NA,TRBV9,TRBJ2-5,CASSVTSSETQYF
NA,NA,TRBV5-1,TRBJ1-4,CASSLALGAEKLFF
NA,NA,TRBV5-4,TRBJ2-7,CASSSTGVDEQYF
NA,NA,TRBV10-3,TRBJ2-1,CAISEIANEQFF
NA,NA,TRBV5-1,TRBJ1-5,CASARGSNQPQHF
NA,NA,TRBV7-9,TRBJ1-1,CASSLVGAEEAFF
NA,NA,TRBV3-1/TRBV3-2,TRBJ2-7,CASSQGSAGEQYF
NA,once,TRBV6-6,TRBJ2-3,CASSYPAGSGTDTQYF
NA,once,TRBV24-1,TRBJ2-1,CATSGTPDYNEQFF
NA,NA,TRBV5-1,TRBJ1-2,CASSSTGSLNYGYTF